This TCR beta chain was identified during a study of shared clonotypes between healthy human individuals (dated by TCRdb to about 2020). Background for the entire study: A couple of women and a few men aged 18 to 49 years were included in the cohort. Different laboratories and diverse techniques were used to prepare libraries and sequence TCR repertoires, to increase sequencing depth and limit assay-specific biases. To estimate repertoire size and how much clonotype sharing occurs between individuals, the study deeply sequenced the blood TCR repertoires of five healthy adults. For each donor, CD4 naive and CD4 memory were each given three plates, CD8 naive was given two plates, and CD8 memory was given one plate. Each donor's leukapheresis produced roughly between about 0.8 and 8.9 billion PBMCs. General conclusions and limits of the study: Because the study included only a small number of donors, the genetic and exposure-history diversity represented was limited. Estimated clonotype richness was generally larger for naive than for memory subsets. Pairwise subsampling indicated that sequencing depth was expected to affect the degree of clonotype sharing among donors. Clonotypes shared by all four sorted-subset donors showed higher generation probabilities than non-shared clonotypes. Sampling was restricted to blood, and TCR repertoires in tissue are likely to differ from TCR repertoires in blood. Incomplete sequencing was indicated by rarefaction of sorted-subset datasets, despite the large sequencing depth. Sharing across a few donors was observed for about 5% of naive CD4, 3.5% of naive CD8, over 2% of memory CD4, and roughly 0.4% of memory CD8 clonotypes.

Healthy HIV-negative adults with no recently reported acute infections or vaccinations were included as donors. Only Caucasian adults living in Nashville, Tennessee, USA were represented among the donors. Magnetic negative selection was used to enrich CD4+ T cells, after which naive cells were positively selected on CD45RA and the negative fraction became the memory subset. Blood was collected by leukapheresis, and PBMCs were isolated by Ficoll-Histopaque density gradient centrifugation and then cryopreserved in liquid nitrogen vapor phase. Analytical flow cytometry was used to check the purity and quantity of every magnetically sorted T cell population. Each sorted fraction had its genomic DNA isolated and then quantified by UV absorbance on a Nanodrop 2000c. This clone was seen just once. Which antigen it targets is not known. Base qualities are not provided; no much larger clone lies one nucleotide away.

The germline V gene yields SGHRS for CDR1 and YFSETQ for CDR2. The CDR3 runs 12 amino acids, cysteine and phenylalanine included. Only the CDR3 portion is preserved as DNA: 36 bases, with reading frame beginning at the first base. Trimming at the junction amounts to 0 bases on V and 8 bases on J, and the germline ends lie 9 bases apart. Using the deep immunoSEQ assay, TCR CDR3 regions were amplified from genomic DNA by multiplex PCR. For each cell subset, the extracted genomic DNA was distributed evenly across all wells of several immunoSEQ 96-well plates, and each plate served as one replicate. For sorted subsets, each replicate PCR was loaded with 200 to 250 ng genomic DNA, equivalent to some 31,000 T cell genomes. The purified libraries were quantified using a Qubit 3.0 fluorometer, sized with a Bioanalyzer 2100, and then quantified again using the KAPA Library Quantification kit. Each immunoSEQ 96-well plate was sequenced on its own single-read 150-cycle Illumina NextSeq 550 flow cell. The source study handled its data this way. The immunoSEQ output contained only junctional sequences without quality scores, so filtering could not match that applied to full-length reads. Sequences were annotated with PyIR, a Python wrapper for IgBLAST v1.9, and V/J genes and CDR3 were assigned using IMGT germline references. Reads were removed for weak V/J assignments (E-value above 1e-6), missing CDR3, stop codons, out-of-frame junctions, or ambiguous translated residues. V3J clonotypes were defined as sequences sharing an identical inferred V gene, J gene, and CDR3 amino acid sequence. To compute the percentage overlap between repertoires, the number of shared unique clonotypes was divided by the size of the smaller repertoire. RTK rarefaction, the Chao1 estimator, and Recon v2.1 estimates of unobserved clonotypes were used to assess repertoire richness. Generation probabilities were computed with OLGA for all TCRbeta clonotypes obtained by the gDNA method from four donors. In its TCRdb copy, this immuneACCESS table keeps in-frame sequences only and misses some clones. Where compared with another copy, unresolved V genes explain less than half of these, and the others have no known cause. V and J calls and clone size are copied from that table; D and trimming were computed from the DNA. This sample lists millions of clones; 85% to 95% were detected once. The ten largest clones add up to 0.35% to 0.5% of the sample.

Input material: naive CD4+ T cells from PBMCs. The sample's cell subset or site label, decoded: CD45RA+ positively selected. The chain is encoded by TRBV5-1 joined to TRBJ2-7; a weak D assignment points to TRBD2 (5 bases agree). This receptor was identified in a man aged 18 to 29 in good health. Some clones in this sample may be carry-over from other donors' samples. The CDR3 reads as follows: CASSLDGEQQYF. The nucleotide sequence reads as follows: TGCGCCAGCAGCTTGGACGGGGAACAGCAGTACTTC.